The 26 T cell receptor beta chains below were found in one sample sequenced in a study of PD-1 blockade in classical Hodgkin lymphoma. Only in-frame clones appear in the TCRdb table, and some are missing; sequencing was by immunoSEQ multiplex PCR. The sample carries about 24,000 clones, approximately 80% recorded once. Each and every patient relapsed after autologous stem cell transplantation, and patients got differing brentuximab vedotin exposure. Specimen: peripheral blood mononuclear cells (PBMCs), collected before the second cycle of nivolumab. All receptors derive from a human donor with classical Hodgkin lymphoma.

The table lists this clone with a few counts. The chain recombines TRBV15 with TRBJ2-2, with D maybe TRBD2 (5 bases). The germline V and J ends were trimmed by 1 base and 1 base, with 13 bases remaining between them. There are 17 residues in the CDR3. Germline V CDR1 and CDR2: LNHNV, YYDKDF (reference sequence). CDR3 sequence: CATSRGASIGNTGELFF. DNA of the CDR3: TGTGCCACCAGCAGAGGGGCTAGCATTGGGAACACCGGGGAGCTGTTTTTT.

CDR3 sequence: CASSLYRVRTDTQYF. The CDR3 DNA reads as TGTGCCAGCAGCTTGTATCGGGTACGCACAGATACGCAGTATTTT. J is TRBJ2-3 and V is TRBV5-5; no definite D call. The CDR3 extends over 15 amino acids. CDR1 is SGHKS and CDR2 is YYEKEE in the germline V gene (reference sequence). V dropped 1 base and J dropped 1 base, with 10 bases sitting between them.

The V call is TRBV5-1, the J call TRBJ2-7; possibly TRBD2 for D (6 bases). V lost 5 bases and J 6 bases, leaving 18 bases between the germline ends. CDR1 and CDR2 (germline): SGHRS, YFSETQ. The CDR3 length is 14 residues. CDR3 coding DNA: TGCGCCAGCAGAAGGGACTCCCCGATCTCCGAGCAGTACTTC. This gives the protein CASRRDSPISEQYF.

This clone was recorded only once. This chain connects TRBV6-5 to TRBJ2-7; possibly TRBD1 for D (5 bases). From germline, CDR1 is MNHEY and CDR2 SVGAGI. The CDR3 has 16 amino acids. V shed 4 bases and J shed 4 bases, with 20 bases lying between them. The CDR3 nucleotides are TGTGCCAGCAGTTTGATCCCCGGGCAGGGCGTTTACGAGCAGTACTTC. Protein sequence: CASSLIPGQGVYEQYF.

V usage is TRBV4-2 and J usage is TRBJ2-3; TRBD2 matches at 10 bases. V dropped 1 base and J dropped 2; count of bases not matched to a gene: 3. The CDR3 loop spans 16 amino acids. The germline CDR1 and CDR2 sequences are LGHNA and YNFKEQ. The CDR3 DNA is TGTGCCAGCAGCCAAGCCGGGACTAGCGCCACAGATACGCAGTATTTT. This gives the protein CASSQAGTSATDTQYF.

J is TRBJ2-4 and V is TRBV2; D is undetermined. This CDR3 region has 15 residues. Germline V gene sequence: CDR1 SNHLY, CDR2 FYNNEI. Trimming stripped 0 bases from V and 6 bases from J, with 12 bases between. DNA for the CDR3: TGTGCCAGCAGTGAAGCCGGTAGGCGACTAAACATTCAGTACTTC. Translation: CASSEAGRRLNIQYF.

V usage is TRBV19 and J usage is TRBJ1-3; D is perhaps TRBD1 (5 bases). CDR3 length equals 12 residues. Germline values: CDR1 LNHDA, CDR2 SQIVND (reference sequence). V lost 10 bases and J 2 bases, leaving 9 bases between the germline ends. CDR3 DNA: TGTGCCACGAAGACAGCTGGAAACACCATATATTTT. It codes for CATKTAGNTIYF.

The gene calls are TRBV7-9 and TRBJ1-6; 10 nucleotides match TRBD1. The ends lost 5 bases at V and 6 bases at J; junction bases unmatched: 7. Germline V lookup: CDR1 SEHNR, CDR2 FQNEAQ (reference sequence). CDR3 length: 16 residues. The CDR3 sequence is CASSLGTGATNSPLHF. CDR3 DNA: TGTGCCAGCAGCCTTGGGACAGGGGCAACTAATTCACCCCTCCACTTT.

This clone was counted many times. V is TRBV5-1 and J is TRBJ2-2, with a weak D call TRBD1 (6 bases). V lost 3 bases to trimming and J lost 3 bases, with 9 bases between them. In germline, CDR1 is SGHRS, CDR2 YFSETQ. There are 14 residues in the CDR3. CDR3 bases: TGCGCCAGCAGCTCAGGGGTCGACACCGGGGAGCTGTTTTTT. Translated: CASSSGVDTGELFF.

V usage is TRBV6-5 and J usage is TRBJ1-2; 9 bases match TRBD1. The CDR3 has 15 amino acids. Germline CDR1 MNHEY, CDR2 SVGAGI. Germline trimming cut 6 bases from V and 4 bases from J; bases unmatched to any gene: 9. The CDR3 DNA reads as TGTGCCAGCAGCACTACAGGGGGCGCAGGCTATGGCTACACCTTC. Protein product: CASSTTGGAGYGYTF.

This chain joins TRBV27 and TRBJ2-3; 10 bases line up with TRBD1. The CDR3 has 16 residues. CDR1 is MNHEY and CDR2 is SMNVEV in the germline V gene (reference sequence). V gave up 3 bases and J gave up 2 bases; unmatched junction bases: 5. The DNA for the CDR3 is TGTGCCAGCAGTTTTCTCCGACAGGGGGCCACAGATACGCAGTATTTT. Protein product: CASSFLRQGATDTQYF.

V usage is TRBV5-4 and J usage is TRBJ2-2; 11 bases are a match to TRBD2. After removal of 0 bases from V and 6 bases from J, the junction contained 7 bases not matched to a gene. The CDR3 has 17 amino acids. Germline-derived CDR1 and CDR2 are SGHNT and YYREEE (reference sequence). This CDR3 is CASSLDFSGGAAGELFF. CDR3 coding DNA: TGTGCCAGCAGCTTGGACTTTAGCGGGGGGGCGGCCGGGGAGCTGTTTTTT.

The chain is built from TRBV30 and TRBJ1-2; D not resolved. Trimming pared 0 bases from V and 4 bases from J, leaving 18 bases between. This CDR3 has 16 residues. From germline, CDR1 is GTSNPN and CDR2 SVGIG (reference sequence). The CDR3 region has the DNA TGTGCCTGGAGTGTTTTGGGGAAAGGAGGGAGCTATGGCTACACCTTC. Protein sequence: CAWSVLGKGGSYGYTF.

J is TRBJ2-1 and V is TRBV9; 8 nucleotides line up with TRBD2. Per germline, CDR1 SGDLS and CDR2 YYNGEE. The CDR3 is 18 amino acids. Trimming cost V 4 bases and J 8 bases; bases outside gene matches: 20. CDR3 DNA sequence: TGTGCCAGCAGCACAGCTTCTCGTAGCGGGGCTTCCTTACATGAGCAGTTCTTC. Its protein product is CASSTASRSGASLHEQFF.

This clone was seen once. The chain is built from TRBV11-1 and TRBJ2-7; tentative D call: TRBD1 (7 bases). V lost 0 bases, J lost 2 bases, and 11 bases lay in between. Germline V lookup: CDR1 SGHAT, CDR2 FQDESV (reference sequence). This CDR3 region has 15 residues. As DNA, the CDR3 is TGTGCCAGCAGCTTAGCGCGGGACAGTACCTACGAGCAGTACTTC. Translating it yields CASSLARDSTYEQYF.

This clone turned up a few times. The V call is TRBV9, the J call TRBJ1-1; D is uncertain. Trimming pared 3 bases from V and 3 bases from J, leaving 6 bases between. Germline CDR1 and CDR2: SGDLS and YYNGEE. The CDR3 is made up of 12 amino acids. This CDR3 is CASSGGDTEAFF. Written as DNA, the CDR3 is TGTGCCAGCAGCGGCGGTGACACTGAAGCTTTCTTT. The variable domain in full, completed from reference TRBV9 and TRBJ1-1, reads DSGVTQTPKHLITATGQRVTLRCSPRSGDLSVYWYQQSLDQGLQFLIQYYNGEERAKGNILERFSAQQFPDLHSELNLSSLELGDSALYFCASSGGDTEAFFGQGTRLTVV.

This clone has just a few counts. The genes are TRBV7-9 and TRBJ1-2; TRBD1 agrees at 9 bases. Trimming at V came to 5 bases and at J to 4 bases, leaving 11 bases not matched to a gene. CDR1 and CDR2 from the germline V gene are SEHNR and FQNEAQ (reference sequence). The CDR3 loop spans 16 amino acids. CDR3 coding DNA: TGTGCCAGCAGCGGTCAACAGGGGGCTGGTGGCTATGGCTACACCTTC. Amino acids: CASSGQQGAGGYGYTF.

The J gene is TRBJ1-3, the V gene TRBV6-1; TRBD1 is a possible D gene (6 bases). There are 19 residues in the CDR3. Germline loops: CDR1 MNHNS, CDR2 SASEGT. V lost 1 base and J 0 bases, leaving 19 bases between the germline ends. DNA of the CDR3: TGTGCCAGCAGTGAAGTTCGAACAGGGCTCGTCTCCTCTGGAAACACCATATATTTT. It translates to CASSEVRTGLVSSGNTIYF.

The DNA of the CDR3 is TGTGCCAGCCGCTCCCTTGGCGGGACAGCCCAGCCCCAGCATTTT. Protein: CASRSLGGTAQPQHF. The gene calls are TRBV6-6 and TRBJ1-5, with 7 nucleotides matching TRBD1. The germline V gene has CDR1 MNHNY and CDR2 SVGAGI (reference sequence). The trim removed 8 bases at V and 7 bases at J, leaving 14 bases unmatched. This CDR3 is 15 amino acids long.

The rearrangement joins TRBV7-8 to TRBJ2-1; TRBD2 matches at 10 bases. CDR3 length: 18 residues. Germline V gene lookup returns CDR1 SGHVS and CDR2 FQNEAQ. Trimming cost V 3 bases and J 5 bases; bases outside gene matches: 13. The CDR3: CASSFQTPGLAEDNEQFF. The CDR3, as DNA: TGTGCCAGCAGCTTTCAAACTCCTGGACTAGCGGAAGACAATGAGCAGTTCTTC.

The chain employs TRBV7-9 and TRBJ2-4; a weak D match, TRBD2 (6 bases). Trimming took off 5 bases at V and 4 bases at J, with 18 bases between the two ends. The CDR3 contains 16 residues. Looked up from germline, CDR1 is SEHNR and CDR2 is FQNEAQ (reference sequence). CDR3 loop: CASSQTATDYKNIQYF. CDR3 DNA: TGTGCCAGCAGCCAGACAGCCACGGACTATAAAAACATTCAGTACTTC.

V gene TRBV14 combines with J gene TRBJ2-6, with unresolved D. Per germline, CDR1 SGHDN and CDR2 FVKESK. The CDR3 extends over 16 amino acids. V was cut by 2 bases and J by 1 base, with 9 bases left in between. CDR3 residues: CASSQQIGSGANVLTF. DNA of the CDR3: TGTGCCAGCAGCCAACAAATTGGGTCTGGGGCCAACGTCCTGACTTTC.

The chain is built from TRBV28 and TRBJ2-7; the match to TRBD2 covers 8 bases. V was clipped by 3 bases and J by 4 bases; unmatched bases: 8. The CDR3 runs 15 residues. In germline, CDR1 is MDHEN, CDR2 SYDVKM. CDR3 protein: CASSFRTGGPYEQYF. The CDR3, as DNA: TGTGCCAGCAGTTTCCGTACGGGAGGGCCATACGAGCAGTACTTC.

The sample holds one count of this clone. The rearrangement uses TRBV5-1 and TRBJ1-5; TRBD1 is a possible D gene (5 bases). Germline V lookup: CDR1 SGHRS, CDR2 YFSETQ. This CDR3 spans 13 amino acids. The V end was cut by 1 base, the J end by 6 bases, with 8 bases between. The CDR3 region has the DNA TGCGCCAGCAGCTTGCGTCAGGGTCAGCCCCAGCATTTT. As protein: CASSLRQGQPQHF.

This clone was recorded once. V usage is TRBV27 and J usage is TRBJ2-3; 7 nucleotides align to TRBD1. The germline V gene encodes CDR1 MNHEY and CDR2 SMNVEV (reference sequence). Germline trimming cut 6 bases from V and 6 bases from J; bases unmatched to any gene: 15. CDR3 length: 16 residues. The chain's CDR3 is CASSKLRTGPWDTQYF. CDR3 DNA sequence: TGTGCCAGCAGCAAGTTGAGGACAGGCCCCTGGGATACGCAGTATTTT.

This sequence joins TRBV28 and TRBJ1-2; 9 bases agree with TRBD1. Germline-derived CDR1 and CDR2 are MDHEN and SYDVKM. The length of the CDR3 is 15 residues. With 6 bases clipped from V and 8 bases from J, the junction kept 13 bases outside the gene matches. CDR3 nucleotides: TGTGCCAGCAGGACCGGGGACAGGGAGGAGGAGGGCTACACCTTC. This gives the protein CASRTGDREEEGYTF.